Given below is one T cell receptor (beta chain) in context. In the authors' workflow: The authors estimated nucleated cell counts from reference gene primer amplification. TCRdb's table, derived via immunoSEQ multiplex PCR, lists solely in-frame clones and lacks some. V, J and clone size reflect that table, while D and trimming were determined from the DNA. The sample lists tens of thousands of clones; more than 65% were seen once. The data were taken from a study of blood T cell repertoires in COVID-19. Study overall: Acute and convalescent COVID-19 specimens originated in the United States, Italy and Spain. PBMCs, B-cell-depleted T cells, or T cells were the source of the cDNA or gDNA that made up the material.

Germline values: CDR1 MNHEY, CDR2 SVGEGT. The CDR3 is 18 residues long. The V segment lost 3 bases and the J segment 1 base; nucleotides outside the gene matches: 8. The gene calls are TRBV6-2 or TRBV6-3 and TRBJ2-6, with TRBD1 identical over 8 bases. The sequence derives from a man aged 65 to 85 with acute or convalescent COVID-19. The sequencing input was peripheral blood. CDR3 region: CASSYRQGLRSGANVLTF. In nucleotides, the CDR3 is TGTGCCAGCAGTTATAGACAGGGGCTTAGGTCTGGGGCCAACGTCCTGACTTTC.